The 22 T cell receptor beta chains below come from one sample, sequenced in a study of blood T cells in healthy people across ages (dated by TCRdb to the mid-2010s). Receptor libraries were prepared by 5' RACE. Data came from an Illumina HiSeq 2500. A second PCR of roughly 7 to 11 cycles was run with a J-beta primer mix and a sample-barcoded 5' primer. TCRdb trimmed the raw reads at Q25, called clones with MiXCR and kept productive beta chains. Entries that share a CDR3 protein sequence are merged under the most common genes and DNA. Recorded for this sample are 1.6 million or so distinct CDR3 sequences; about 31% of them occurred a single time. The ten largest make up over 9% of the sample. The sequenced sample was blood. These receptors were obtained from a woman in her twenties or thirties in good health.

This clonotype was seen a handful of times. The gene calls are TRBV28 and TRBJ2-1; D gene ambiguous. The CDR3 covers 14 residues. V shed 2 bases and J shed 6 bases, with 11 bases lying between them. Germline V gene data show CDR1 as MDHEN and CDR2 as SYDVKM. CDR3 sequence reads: CASSLPHRSNEQFF. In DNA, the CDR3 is TGTGCCAGCAGTTTACCCCACCGCAGCAATGAGCAGTTCTTC.

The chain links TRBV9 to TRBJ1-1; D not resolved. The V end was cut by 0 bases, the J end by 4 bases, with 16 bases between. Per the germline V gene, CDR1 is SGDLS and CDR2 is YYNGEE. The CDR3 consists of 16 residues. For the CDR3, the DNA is TGTGCCAGCAGCGTAGAAGAGGGAGGGTTTAGCACTGAAGCTTTCTTT. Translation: CASSVEEGGFSTEAFF.

The CDR3 sequence is CASSQTPATGPYNEQFF. CDR3 nucleotide sequence: TGCGCCAGCAGTCAAACCCCCGCGACAGGCCCCTACAATGAGCAGTTCTTC. V is TRBV5-1 and J is TRBJ2-1; tentative D call: TRBD1 (6 bases). This CDR3 region has 17 residues. The ends were cut back, 5 bases at V and 2 bases at J, with 20 bases in the middle. The germline V gene encodes CDR1 SGHRS and CDR2 YFSETQ.

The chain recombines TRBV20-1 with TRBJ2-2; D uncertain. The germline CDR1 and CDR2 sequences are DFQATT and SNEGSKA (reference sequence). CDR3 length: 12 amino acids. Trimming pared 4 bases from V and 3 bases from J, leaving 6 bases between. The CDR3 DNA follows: TGCAGTGCTACTAGTGACACCGGGGAGCTGTTTTTT. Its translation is CSATSDTGELFF.

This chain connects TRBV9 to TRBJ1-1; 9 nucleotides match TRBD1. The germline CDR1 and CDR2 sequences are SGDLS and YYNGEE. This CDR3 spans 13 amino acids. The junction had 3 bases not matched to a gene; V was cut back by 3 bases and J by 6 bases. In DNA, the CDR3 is TGTGCCAGCAGCGGGACAGGGGCATCTGAAGCTTTCTTT. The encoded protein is CASSGTGASEAFF.

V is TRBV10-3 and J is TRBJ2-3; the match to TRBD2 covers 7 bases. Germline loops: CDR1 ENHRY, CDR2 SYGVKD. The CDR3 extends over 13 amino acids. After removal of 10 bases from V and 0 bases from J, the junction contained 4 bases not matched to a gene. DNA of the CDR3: TGTGCCACCCTCGGGAGGAGCACAGATACGCAGTATTTT. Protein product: CATLGRSTDTQYF.

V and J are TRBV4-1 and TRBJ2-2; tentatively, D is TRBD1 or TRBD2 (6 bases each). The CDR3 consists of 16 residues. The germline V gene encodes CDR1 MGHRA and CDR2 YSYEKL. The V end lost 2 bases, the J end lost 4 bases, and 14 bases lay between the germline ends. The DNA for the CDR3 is TGCGCCAGCAGCCAATTATCCGGAGGGGGCACCGGGGAGCTGTTTTTT. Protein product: CASSQLSGGGTGELFF.

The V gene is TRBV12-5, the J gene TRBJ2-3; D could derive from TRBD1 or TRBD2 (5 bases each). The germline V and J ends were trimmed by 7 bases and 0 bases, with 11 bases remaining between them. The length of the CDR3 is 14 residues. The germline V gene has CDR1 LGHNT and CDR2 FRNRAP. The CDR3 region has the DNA TGTGCTAGTGCCCGAGGGGACAGCACAGATACGCAGTATTTT. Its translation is CASARGDSTDTQYF.

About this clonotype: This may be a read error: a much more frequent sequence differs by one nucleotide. CDR3 DNA sequence: TGTACCAGCAGCCCCATAGGGAACTACGAGCAGTACTTC. It is translated as CTSSPIGNYEQYF. The chain carries TRBV7-2 and TRBJ2-4, with D uncertain. Gene TRBJ2-7 matches the end of the DNA better, so the J call may be wrong. There are 13 residues in the CDR3. The germline V gene has CDR1 SGHTA and CDR2 FQGNSA.

The CDR3 DNA sequence: TGCAGTGCTGCTAGGGACGGGAACACTGAAGCTTTCTTT. Protein product: CSAARDGNTEAFF. The chain combines TRBV20-1 with TRBJ1-1; perhaps TRBD1 as D (5 bases). CDR1 is DFQATT and CDR2 is SNEGSKA in the germline V gene (reference sequence). This CDR3 is 13 amino acids long. Trimming cost V 5 bases and J 1 base, with 11 bases left between them.

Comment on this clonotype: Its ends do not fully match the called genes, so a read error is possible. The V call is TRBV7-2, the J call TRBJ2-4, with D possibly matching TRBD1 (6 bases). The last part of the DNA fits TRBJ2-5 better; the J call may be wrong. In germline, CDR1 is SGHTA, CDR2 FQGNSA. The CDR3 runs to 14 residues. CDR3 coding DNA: TGCGCCAGCAGCTTCTTGACAGGACAAGAGACCCAGTACTTC. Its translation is CASSFLTGQETQYF.

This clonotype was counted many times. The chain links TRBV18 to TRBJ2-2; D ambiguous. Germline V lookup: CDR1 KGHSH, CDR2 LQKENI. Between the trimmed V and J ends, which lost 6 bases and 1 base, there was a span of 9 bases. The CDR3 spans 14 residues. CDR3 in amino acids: CASSRKENTGELFF. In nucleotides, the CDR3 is TGTGCCAGCTCTCGAAAAGAGAACACCGGGGAGCTGTTTTTT.

The CDR3 DNA reads TGTGCCAGCTCTCAGATGACTGGTTACACAGATACGCAGTATTTT. It specifies CASSQMTGYTDTQYF. The rearrangement uses TRBV18 and TRBJ2-3; no clear D gene. The ends were cut back, 6 bases at V and 2 bases at J, with 15 bases in the middle. Germline V gene data show CDR1 as KGHSH and CDR2 as LQKENI. The CDR3 consists of 15 residues.

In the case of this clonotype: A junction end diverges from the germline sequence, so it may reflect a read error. CDR3 sequence: CTSRLKGPRWDTQYF. Here the CDR3 DNA reads TGTACCAGCAGACTAAAGGGCCCCAGGTGGGATACGCAGTATTTT. The chain couples TRBV27 to TRBJ2-3; perhaps TRBD2 as D (5 bases). There are 15 residues in the CDR3. The germline CDR1 and CDR2 sequences are MNHEY and SMNVEV (reference sequence).

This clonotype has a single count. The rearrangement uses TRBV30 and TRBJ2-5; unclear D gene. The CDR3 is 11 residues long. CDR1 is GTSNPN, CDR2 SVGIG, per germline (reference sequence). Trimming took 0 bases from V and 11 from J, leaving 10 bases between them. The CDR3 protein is CAWSVPGEQYF. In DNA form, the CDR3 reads TGTGCCTGGAGTGTACCTGGAGAGCAGTACTTC.

The CDR3 DNA reads TGTGCCAGCAGTGAAGAAGAACAGTGGTCCGTTTCCTATGGCTACACCTTC. Its protein product is CASSEEEQWSVSYGYTF. The chain has TRBV6-1 and TRBJ1-2; no firm D call. The CDR3 runs to 17 residues. V was clipped by 1 base and J by 4 bases, with 19 bases between them. From germline, CDR1 is MNHNS and CDR2 SASEGT.

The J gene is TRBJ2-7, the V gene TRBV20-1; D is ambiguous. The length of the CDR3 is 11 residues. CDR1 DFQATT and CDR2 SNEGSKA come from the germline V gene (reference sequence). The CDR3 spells CRAPDSYEQYF. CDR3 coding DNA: TGCAGGGCCCCAGACTCCTACGAGCAGTACTTC.

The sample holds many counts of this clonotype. The CDR3 here is CSSGKLDREDEETQYF. The CDR3 DNA reads as TGCAGCTCGGGAAAACTGGACAGGGAAGACGAAGAGACCCAGTACTTC. The chain employs TRBV29-1 and TRBJ2-5; 8 bases are a match to TRBD1. The V gene end was trimmed by 8 bases and the J gene end by 3 bases; junction bases not matched to a gene: 17. CDR1 is SQVTM, CDR2 ANQGSEA, per germline. The CDR3 extends over 16 amino acids. The full variable domain, with the rest looked up from reference TRBV29-1 and TRBJ2-5, is SAVISQKPSRDICQRGTSLTIQCQVDSQVTMMFWYRQQPGQSLTLIATANQGSEATYESGFVIDKFPISRPNLTFSTLTVSNMSPEDSSIYLCSSGKLDREDEETQYFGPGTRLLVL.

CDR3: CASSRESRNSPLHF. The CDR3 nucleotides are TGTGCCAGCAGCCGAGAGAGCAGAAATTCACCCCTCCACTTT. The rearrangement links TRBV3-1 to TRBJ1-6; D uncertain. With 4 bases removed from V and 7 bases from J, the gap between germline ends came to 11 bases. The CDR3 runs to 14 residues. CDR1 is LGHDT and CDR2 is YNNKEL in the germline V gene (reference sequence).

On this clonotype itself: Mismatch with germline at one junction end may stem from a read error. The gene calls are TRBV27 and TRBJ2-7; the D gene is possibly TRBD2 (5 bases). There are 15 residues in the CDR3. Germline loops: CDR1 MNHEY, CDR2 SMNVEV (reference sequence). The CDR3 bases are TGTGCCAGCAGTTTATCTCCTAGCCGGGCCTACGGGCAGTACTTC. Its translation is CASSLSPSRAYGQYF.

The DNA for the CDR3 is TGTGCCAGCAACAAGGCCAGGAACACTGAAGCTTTCTTT. Encoded protein: CASNKARNTEAFF. This sequence joins TRBV6-1 and TRBJ1-1; no reliable D call. The CDR3 is 13 amino acids. The ends were cut back, 7 bases at V and 1 base at J, with 10 bases in the middle. Germline V CDR1 and CDR2: MNHNS, SASEGT.

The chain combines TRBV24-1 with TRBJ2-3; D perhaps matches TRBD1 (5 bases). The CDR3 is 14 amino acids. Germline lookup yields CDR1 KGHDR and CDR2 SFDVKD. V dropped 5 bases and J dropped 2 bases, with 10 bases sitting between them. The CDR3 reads CATSGQPNTDTQYF. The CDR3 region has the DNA TGTGCCACCAGTGGACAGCCAAACACAGATACGCAGTATTTT.